A single count supports the clone carrying this T cell receptor beta chain. TCRdb's copy holds only in-frame clones and misses some; the assay was immunoSEQ multiplex PCR. The sample contains about 29,000 clones, approximately 93% of which appear only once. CDR3 length: 15 amino acids. Germline V gives CDR1 SGDLS, CDR2 YYNGEE. Trimming pared 3 bases from V and 2 bases from J, leaving 15 bases between. This entry is derived from a study of OX40 agonist ivuxolimab in advanced cancers. The TCR sequence derives from an adult with an advanced solid tumor such as melanoma, head and neck, liver or kidney cancer. The sequenced sample was CD4+ or CD8+ T cells sorted from blood, obtained in a trial of the OX40 agonist ivuxolimab. The chain recombines TRBV9 with TRBJ2-7; maybe TRBD2 (6 bases). CDR3 coding DNA: TGTGCCAGCAGCGGGGACGGCGGGGTTCCCTACGAGCAGTACTTC. Translated: CASSGDGGVPYEQYF.